One sample yielded the 22 T cell receptor beta chains listed below, sequenced in a study of CD8 T cells in ankylosing spondylitis. Using its own MiXCR run on the 5' RACE reads, TCRdb lists one record per CDR3 protein. The table records 340,000 or so distinct CDR3 sequences, roughly 14% of them present only once. Sequenced: blood, either unsorted or a sorted T cell fraction (not recorded which). These receptors were taken from a male donor with ankylosing spondylitis or in good health (not recorded which).

A few counts support this clonotype. The CDR3 DNA reads TGTGCCAACCAGGACATAGCGGGCACCGGGGAGCTGTTTTTT. Amino acid sequence: CANQDIAGTGELFF. This chain connects TRBV10-3 to TRBJ2-2; 7 positions match TRBD2. The germline gives CDR1 ENHRY, CDR2 SYGVKD. The V gene end was trimmed by 10 bases and the J gene end by 4 bases; junction bases not matched to a gene: 9. The CDR3 loop spans 14 amino acids.

This clonotype was counted only a few times. The chain has TRBV20-1 and TRBJ2-1, with 10 bases fitting TRBD1. The CDR3 contains 14 residues. Germline V lookup: CDR1 DFQATT, CDR2 SNEGSKA (reference sequence). V trimming: 6 bases; J trimming: 0 bases; junction bases outside the gene matches: 2. CDR3 amino acids: CSARQGASYNEQFF. Written as DNA, the CDR3 is TGCAGTGCCCGACAGGGGGCCTCCTACAATGAGCAGTTCTTC.

This clonotype showed up many times. The V and J genes are TRBV12-3 or TRBV12-4 and TRBJ2-1, with 10 bases matching TRBD2. This CDR3 is 16 amino acids long. V lost 3 bases and J lost 6; bases outside the gene matches: 8. CDR3 protein: CASSFVPAGGFNEQFF. CDR3 DNA: TGTGCCAGCAGTTTCGTACCAGCGGGGGGGTTCAATGAGCAGTTCTTC.

V gene TRBV5-1 combines with J gene TRBJ2-3; TRBD1 might be the D (5 bases). The CDR3 totals 15 residues. The germline CDR1 and CDR2 sequences are SGHRS and YFSETQ. Deletions cut 0 bases from V and 0 bases from J, with 8 bases between. The CDR3 protein is CASSLDRQSTDTQYF. CDR3 nucleotides: TGCGCCAGCAGCTTGGACAGGCAGAGCACAGATACGCAGTATTTT.

The V gene is TRBV12-3 or TRBV12-4, the J gene TRBJ1-5; D is unresolved. Trimming pared 4 bases from V and 2 bases from J, leaving 9 bases between. The CDR3 is 14 amino acids. The CDR3 DNA follows: TGTGCCAGCAGTTCCACACAAGGCAATCAGCCCCAGCATTTT. It encodes CASSSTQGNQPQHF.

The rearrangement joins TRBV2 to TRBJ1-2, with 11 nucleotides matching TRBD1. The CDR3 sequence is 15 residues long. Germline CDR1 is SNHLY and CDR2 is FYNNEI. V was pared by 8 bases and J by 6 bases, with 11 bases of the junction left unmatched. The CDR3 sequence: CASDGTGGFSDGYTF. DNA of the CDR3: TGTGCCAGCGACGGGACAGGGGGATTTTCTGATGGCTACACCTTC.

This clonotype was observed a handful of times. V is TRBV7-2 and J is TRBJ2-5, with D perhaps TRBD2 (5 bases). This CDR3 contains 15 residues. CDR1 SGHTA and CDR2 FQGNSA come from the germline V gene. V gave up 3 bases and J gave up 4 bases, with 15 bases separating them. CDR3 nucleotide sequence: TGTGCCAGCAGCTTGACCGGGATCGAAGGAGAGACCCAGTACTTC. Protein: CASSLTGIEGETQYF.

Worth noting for this clonotype: One end of the junction does not line up with germline, which may come from a read error. CDR3 bases: TGTGCCAGCAGCCTAGCGGGGGGCGGGGCCCGGCCAGTCTTC. This encodes CASSLAGGGARPVF. This chain joins TRBV12-3 or TRBV12-4 and TRBJ2-1; 11 positions match TRBD2. This CDR3 region has 14 residues.

This chain uses TRBV7-2 with TRBJ2-7; a weak D match, TRBD2 (5 bases). Germline V gene data show CDR1 as SGHTA and CDR2 as FQGNSA. V was trimmed by 0 bases and J by 0 bases, leaving 18 bases between them. The CDR3 length is 18 residues. CDR3: CASSLALRSRDPSYEQYF. The DNA of the CDR3 is TGTGCCAGCAGCTTAGCGCTAAGGTCTCGGGATCCCTCCTACGAGCAGTACTTC.

The chain is built from TRBV12-3 or TRBV12-4 and TRBJ2-5; maybe TRBD1 (5 bases). This CDR3 has 15 residues. Between the trimmed V and J ends, which lost 2 bases and 1 base, there was a span of 11 bases. For the CDR3, the DNA is TGTGCCAGCAGTTTAAACCCCAGGGCCCAAGAGACCCAGTACTTC. This translates into CASSLNPRAQETQYF.

In its sample, this clonotype was seen a few times. The chain employs TRBV12-3 or TRBV12-4 and TRBJ2-1; the match to TRBD2 covers 7 bases. With V trimmed by 8 bases and J by 8 bases, 21 bases remained unmatched. The CDR3 length is 17 residues. The CDR3 bases are TGTGCCAGCCTGGAGCTACTAGCGCCCTCAGAGGGCGATGAGCAGTTCTTC. Its protein product is CASLELLAPSEGDEQFF.

The chain employs TRBV12-3 or TRBV12-4 and TRBJ1-1; D gene unclear. V was pared by 6 bases and J by 6 bases, with 8 bases between. This CDR3 region has 11 residues. This CDR3 reads CASRDFSEAFF. The CDR3, as DNA: TGTGCCAGCAGGGACTTTTCTGAAGCTTTCTTT.

V usage is TRBV19 and J usage is TRBJ2-6; perhaps TRBD2 as D (5 bases). CDR3 size: 17 residues. Trimming took off 5 bases at V and 3 bases at J, with 17 bases between the two ends. Germline values: CDR1 LNHDA, CDR2 SQIVND (reference sequence). The CDR3 spells CASSPRGTGFGANVLTF. In nucleotides, the CDR3 is TGTGCCAGTAGTCCCCGGGGAACGGGTTTTGGGGCCAACGTCCTGACTTTC.

With respect to this clonotype: At one of its ends the junction is not consistent with the germline gene, which may arise from a read error. The rearrangement uses TRBV11-2 and TRBJ1-1; D is possibly TRBD1 (5 bases). The CDR3 length is 14 residues. Per the germline V gene, CDR1 is SGHAT and CDR2 is FQNNGV. The CDR3 sequence is CACSPEGWGTEAFF. CDR3 bases: TGTGCCTGCAGCCCAGAGGGGTGGGGCACTGAAGCTTTCTTT.

This sequence joins TRBV7-9 and TRBJ1-1, with TRBD1 matching over 9 bases. Germline lookup yields CDR1 SEHNR and CDR2 FQNEAQ (reference sequence). Trimming cost V 5 bases and J 5 bases; bases outside gene matches: 12. CDR3 size: 16 residues. CDR3 sequence (DNA): TGTGCCAGCAGCCCCCGCAACAGGGGGCAAGGAACTGAAGCTTTCTTT. Translating gives CASSPRNRGQGTEAFF. The full variable domain, in which reference TRBV7-9 and TRBJ1-1 provide the parts outside the CDR3, is DTGVSQNPRHKITKRGQNVTFRCDPISEHNRLYWYRQTLGQGPEFLTYFQNEAQLEKSRLLSDRFSAERPKGSFSTLEIQRTEQGDSAMYLCASSPRNRGQGTEAFFGQGTRLTVV.

The table lists this clonotype with a count of one. The V and J genes are TRBV20-1 and TRBJ2-1; TRBD2 aligns across 9 bases. In germline, CDR1 is DFQATT, CDR2 SNEGSKA (reference sequence). V shed 4 bases and J 6 bases; nucleotides not matched to a gene: 13. The CDR3 has 16 residues. The CDR3 spells CSATIAGVGISNEQFF. The DNA of the CDR3 is TGCAGTGCTACCATAGCGGGAGTGGGTATTTCCAATGAGCAGTTCTTC.

The chain couples TRBV20-1 to TRBJ1-5; D might be TRBD1 (5 bases). Per germline, CDR1 DFQATT and CDR2 SNEGSKA (reference sequence). CDR3 length: 17 amino acids. V was cut by 3 bases and J by 7 bases, with 25 bases left in between. The CDR3: CSARDARGRVTNQPQHF. CDR3 sequence (DNA): TGCAGTGCTAGGGACGCTCGGGGGAGGGTAACTAACCAGCCCCAGCATTTT.

This clonotype appeared a few times. V usage is TRBV6-5 and J usage is TRBJ1-2; TRBD1 might be the D (5 bases). Trimming took 2 bases from V and 2 from J, leaving 9 bases between them. The germline gives CDR1 MNHEY, CDR2 SVGAGI. This CDR3 has 14 amino acids. The CDR3 region is CASSYIEGNYGYTF. CDR3 bases: TGTGCCAGCAGTTACATCGAGGGGAACTATGGCTACACCTTC.

This clonotype was found a few times. The DNA for the CDR3 is TGTGCCAGCAGCTTTAAGACAGGGGGAGGCACTGAAGCTTTCTTT. Encoded protein: CASSFKTGGGTEAFF. The V and J genes are TRBV7-2 and TRBJ1-1, with 9 bases identical to TRBD1. V shed 3 bases, J shed 4 bases, and the junction held 6 bases outside the gene matches. CDR1 is SGHTA and CDR2 is FQGNSA in the germline V gene. This CDR3 spans 15 amino acids.

J is TRBJ2-1 and V is TRBV5-1, with D possibly matching TRBD2 (6 bases). Germline CDR1 and CDR2: SGHRS and YFSETQ. Trimming pared 4 bases from V and 3 bases from J, leaving 14 bases between. The CDR3 contains 15 residues. The CDR3 sequence is CASSPRTTIYNEQFF. CDR3 nucleotides: TGCGCCAGCAGCCCTAGGACTACAATCTACAATGAGCAGTTCTTC.

This clonotype was observed a few times. The rearrangement links TRBV12-3 or TRBV12-4 to TRBJ1-2; 7 bases are shared with TRBD1. The CDR3 is 14 amino acids. V lost 6 bases, J lost 4 bases, and 8 bases stayed unmatched. The CDR3 loop reads CASRLQGIPYGYTF. CDR3 nucleotides: TGTGCCAGCAGGTTACAGGGGATCCCCTATGGCTACACCTTC.

J is TRBJ1-3 and V is TRBV20-1; tentative D call: TRBD1 (5 bases). The CDR3 spans 15 residues. Germline V gene data show CDR1 as DFQATT and CDR2 as SNEGSKA (reference sequence). The CDR3 spells CSWGRGPSFGNTIYF. The CDR3 DNA is TGCAGCTGGGGCCGGGGTCCGAGCTTTGGAAACACCATATATTTT.